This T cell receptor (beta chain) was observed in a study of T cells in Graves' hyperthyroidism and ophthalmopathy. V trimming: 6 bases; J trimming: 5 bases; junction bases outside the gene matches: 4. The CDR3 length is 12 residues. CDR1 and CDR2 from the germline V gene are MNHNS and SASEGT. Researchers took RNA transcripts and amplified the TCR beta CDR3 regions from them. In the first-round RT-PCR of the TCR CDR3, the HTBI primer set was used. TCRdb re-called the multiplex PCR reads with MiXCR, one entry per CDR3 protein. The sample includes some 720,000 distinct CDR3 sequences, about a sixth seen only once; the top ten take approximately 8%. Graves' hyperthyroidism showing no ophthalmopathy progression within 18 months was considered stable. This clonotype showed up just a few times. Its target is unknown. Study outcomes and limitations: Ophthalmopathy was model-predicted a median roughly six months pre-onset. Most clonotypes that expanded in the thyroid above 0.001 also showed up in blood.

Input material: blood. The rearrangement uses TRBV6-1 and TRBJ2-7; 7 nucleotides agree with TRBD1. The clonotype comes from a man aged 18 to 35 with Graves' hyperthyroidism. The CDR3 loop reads CASRRGPDEQYF. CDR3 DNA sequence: TGTGCCAGCAGGAGGGGGCCGGACGAGCAGTACTTC.